These 30 T cell receptor beta chains were sequenced from one sample in a study of tumor-infiltrating lymphocytes in primary liver carcinoma. A primer matching the constant region was used to make TCR beta cDNA from 500 ng of total RNA. Generation of the TCR beta libraries relied on three nested multiplex PCR rounds using slightly modified ARM-PCR. PCR rounds one and two used TRBV1-TRBV30 forward primers with a C-beta reverse primer for 10 cycles each. A single record per CDR3 protein comes from TCRdb applying MiXCR to the multiplex PCR reads. The sample comprises around 120,000 distinct CDR3 sequences, around 70% of which are singletons, and more than 7% rests with the top ten. Both RNA and DNA were isolated together from around 20-30 mg of bulk tissue that had not been sorted. The source material was tumor-adjacent normal liver tissue. These receptors originate from a woman aged 55-75 years with primary liver carcinoma and hepatitis B virus infection.

This clonotype was seen at least ten times. J is TRBJ2-1 and V is TRBV10-3, with D unresolved. The germline V and J ends were trimmed by 6 bases and 7 bases, with 16 bases remaining between them. Germline CDR1 and CDR2: ENHRY and SYGVKD. This CDR3 is built from 14 residues. The CDR3 loop reads CAISPFREINEQFF. CDR3 coding DNA: TGTGCCATCAGCCCCTTTAGGGAAATAAATGAGCAGTTCTTC.

As for this clonotype: The junction shows a germline mismatch at one end, possibly a read error. The chain links TRBV30 to TRBJ2-3, with 11 bases fitting TRBD2. The CDR3 length is 15 residues. Per germline, CDR1 GTSNPN and CDR2 SVGIG (reference sequence). CDR3 loop: CAYYIAGGTGDTLYF. The CDR3 DNA reads TGTGCCTACTACATAGCGGGAGGGACCGGGGATACGCTGTATTTT.

Note on this clonotype: One end of the junction varies from germline; a read error may be responsible. The V call is TRBV4-1, the J call TRBJ2-3; tentatively, D is TRBD2 (6 bases). The CDR3 is 17 residues long. Germline V gene lookup returns CDR1 MGHRA and CDR2 YSYEKL. CDR3 nucleotides: TGCGCCAGCAGTCAAGATGTCCCTAGCGTACTGGGATATACGCATTATTTT. Its translation: CASSQDVPSVLGYTHYF.

A word on this clonotype: A read error may account for a junction end that differs from germline. The chain combines TRBV4-1 with TRBJ1-4, with D possibly matching TRBD1 (6 bases). This CDR3 is 16 amino acids long. Germline loops: CDR1 MGHRA, CDR2 YSYEKL. The CDR3 DNA follows: TGCGCTAGCAGCCAATGGACAGCTGCATCTAATGAAAAACTGTTTTTT. Protein sequence: CASSQWTAASNEKLFF.

For this clonotype: With a much larger clone just one base away, this may be a read error. This chain uses TRBV7-8 with TRBJ2-1; 7 bases agree with TRBD2. Germline values: CDR1 SGHVS, CDR2 FQNEAQ. CDR3 size: 15 residues. The trim removed 1 base at V and 8 bases at J, leaving 8 bases unmatched. Here the CDR3 DNA reads TGTGCCAGCAGCTTAGTTCAAGCGGGAAGGGATGAGCAGTTCTTC. Residues: CASSLVQAGRDEQFF.

With regard to this clonotype: Possible read error: a much larger clone is one base away. The chain links TRBV7-9 to TRBJ1-6; the match to TRBD1 covers 7 bases. This CDR3 has 13 residues. CDR1 and CDR2 (germline): SEHNR, FQNEAQ (reference sequence). The CDR3, as DNA: TGTACCAGCAGCCCCGGACAGGCTTCACCCCTCCACTTT. It encodes CTSSPGQASPLHF.

With respect to this clonotype: A read error may account for a junction end that differs from germline. This chain's CDR3 is CANSQDHGEVYGYTF. CDR3 in DNA: TGCGCCAACAGCCAAGATCACGGGGAGGTCTATGGCTACACCTTC. This chain uses TRBV4-1 with TRBJ1-2; D ambiguous. The CDR3 length is 15 residues. Per germline, CDR1 MGHRA and CDR2 YSYEKL.

To note about this clonotype: A read error is possible here, since a much larger clone lies one base away. V usage is TRBV28 and J usage is TRBJ2-7, with 7 positions matching TRBD1. Germline-derived CDR1 and CDR2 are MDHEN and SYDVKM. With V trimmed by 3 bases and J by 1 base, 12 bases remained unmatched. The CDR3 loop spans 17 amino acids. DNA of the CDR3: TGTGCCAGCAGTTTTTATCCCCATGGGGACAGTTCCTACGAGCAGTACTTC. Amino acid sequence: CASSFYPHGDSSYEQYF.

The rearrangement links TRBV7-6 to TRBJ2-5; either TRBD1 or TRBD2 may fit D (5 bases each). Germline V gene data show CDR1 as SGHVS and CDR2 as FNYEAQ. Trimming stripped 6 bases from V and 7 bases from J, with 18 bases between. This CDR3 has 14 residues. CDR3 nucleotide sequence: TGTGCCAGCAGGCTTGGGGACGGCGCTGGGACCCAGTACTTC. Amino acids: CASRLGDGAGTQYF.

The chain employs TRBV6-2 or TRBV6-3 and TRBJ2-7; no reliable D call. The germline V gene encodes CDR1 MNHEY and CDR2 SVGEGT. The ends were cut back, 0 bases at V and 6 bases at J, with 9 bases in the middle. CDR3 size: 13 residues. The CDR3 bases are TGTGCCAGCAGTTACTCTCTATCCGGCGAGCAGTACTTC. Translation gives CASSYSLSGEQYF.

The sample holds one count of this clonotype. This clone may be a read error of a much larger clone one base away. V gene TRBV28 combines with J gene TRBJ2-7; the D gene could be TRBD1 or TRBD2 (6 bases each). Germline V gives CDR1 MDHEN, CDR2 SYDVKM. V lost 8 bases, J lost 5 bases, and 28 bases lay in between. The CDR3 contains 17 residues. The CDR3 coding sequence is TGTGCCAGCTGTGGGACCCCTTGGGGGGCTTTTATCAACGAGCAGTACTTC. Encoded protein: CASCGTPWGAFINEQYF.

In regard to this clonotype: Compared with germline, one end of the junction differs, possibly owing to a read error. The CDR3 bases are TGCGCCAACAGCTTGGAGCGGAATGGAAAACTGTTTTTT. This translates into CANSLERNGKLFF. The rearrangement links TRBV5-1 to TRBJ1-4, with D unclear. CDR1 and CDR2 from the germline V gene are SGHRS and YFSETQ. The CDR3 totals 13 residues.

About this clonotype itself: This could be a read error, since a much larger clone is one nucleotide away. The rearrangement joins TRBV28 to TRBJ1-5; 9 bases agree with TRBD1. The CDR3 totals 22 residues. CDR1 and CDR2 from the germline V gene are MDHEN and SYDVKM. CDR3 in amino acids: CASSHRPGTGTAYRYSNQSQHF. CDR3 in DNA: TGTGCCAGCAGTCACCGTCCCGGGACAGGGACGGCATATAGGTATAGCAATCAGTCCCAGCATTTT. The full variable domain, in which reference TRBV28 and TRBJ1-5 provide the parts outside the CDR3, is DVKVTQSSRYLVKRTGEKVFLECVQDMDHENMFWYRQDPGLGLRLIYFSYDVKMKEKGDIPEGYSVSREKKERFSLILESASTNQTSMYLCASSHRPGTGTAYRYSNQSQHFGDGTRLSIL.

J is TRBJ2-7 and V is TRBV28, with 8 bases lining up with TRBD2. CDR3 length: 15 amino acids. V lost 6 bases, J lost 6 bases, and 13 bases stayed unmatched. Germline V gene data show CDR1 as MDHEN and CDR2 as SYDVKM. The CDR3 DNA sequence: TGTGCCAGCAGACCCCGGGGGGGACCGTTCGGCGAGCAGTACTTC. It encodes CASRPRGGPFGEQYF.

This clonotype appeared once. The CDR3 loop reads CASSYSGRDTQYF. The CDR3 nucleotides read TGTGCCAGCAGTTACTCGGGTCGGGACACACAGTATTTT. The chain employs TRBV6-5 and TRBJ2-3, with a possible D match to TRBD1 (6 bases). The CDR3 consists of 13 residues. Between the trimmed V and J ends, which lost 0 bases and 12 bases, there was a span of 13 bases. Germline CDR1 is MNHEY and CDR2 is SVGAGI.

V usage is TRBV6-2 or TRBV6-3 and J usage is TRBJ2-6, with 8 bases lining up with TRBD1. With 5 bases clipped from V and 3 bases from J, the junction kept 0 bases outside the gene matches. CDR1 is MNHEY and CDR2 is SVGEGT in the germline V gene. The CDR3 length is 14 residues. The CDR3 sequence: CASSGQGGANVLTF. The CDR3 nucleotides are TGTGCCAGCAGTGGACAGGGTGGGGCCAACGTCCTGACTTTC.

With respect to this clonotype: Possible read error: a much larger clone is one base away. Written as DNA, the CDR3 is TGTGCCAGCAGCTTAGCCGGACAGAACTACGAGCAGTACTTC. This gives the protein CASSLAGQNYEQYF. This sequence joins TRBV7-9 and TRBJ2-7; tentative D call: TRBD1 (6 bases). Trimming cost V 0 bases and J 3 bases, with 9 bases left between them. CDR1 and CDR2 from the germline V gene are SEHNR and FQNEAQ (reference sequence). CDR3 length equals 14 residues.

The rearrangement uses TRBV12-3 or TRBV12-4 and TRBJ2-2; D tentatively reads TRBD1 or TRBD2 (5 bases each). V was cut by 8 bases and J by 3 bases, with 19 bases left in between. This CDR3 comprises 16 residues. CDR3: CASCRVVGTDTGELFF. The CDR3 bases are TGTGCCAGCTGTCGGGTTGTCGGGACGGACACCGGGGAGCTGTTTTTT.

This clonotype was recorded at least ten times. The J gene is TRBJ2-2, the V gene TRBV4-2; 7 nucleotides align to TRBD2. Trimming removed 4 bases from V and 2 bases from J; junction bases left unmatched: 7. Germline V gene sequence: CDR1 LGHNA, CDR2 YNFKEQ. The CDR3 sequence is 16 residues long. The CDR3 coding sequence is TGTGCCAGCAGCCCCCCGGGACTATCTAACACCGGGGAGCTGTTTTTT. Amino acids: CASSPPGLSNTGELFF.

This clonotype was counted many times. The chain employs TRBV30 and TRBJ1-1; D possibly corresponds to TRBD1 (5 bases). V was cut by 0 bases and J by 11 bases, with 10 bases left in between. CDR3 length equals 11 residues. Germline loops: CDR1 GTSNPN, CDR2 SVGIG (reference sequence). Here the CDR3 reads CAWSVRDEAFF. DNA of the CDR3: TGTGCCTGGAGTGTGAGGGACGAGGCTTTCTTT.

This clonotype was seen just once. No conserved phenylalanine or tryptophan is present at the end of the CDR3, so a read error is the likely explanation. This chain joins TRBV29-1 and TRBJ1-1; D gene ambiguous. Germline V gives CDR1 SQVTM, CDR2 ANQGSEA. This CDR3 contains 11 residues. V dropped 7 bases and J dropped 6 bases, with 12 bases sitting between them. The CDR3 region has the DNA TGCAGCGCCACCCTGAGGCCTGAAGCTTTCATT. Protein: CSATLRPEAFI.

A remark on this clonotype: This may be a read error, as it is one base from a much larger clone. In nucleotides, the CDR3 is TGTGTCAGCAGTTCCTCCGGGGCCACCCAGTACTTC. Translation gives CVSSSSGATQYF. This chain links TRBV28 with TRBJ2-5; the D gene could be TRBD1 or TRBD2 (5 bases each). The CDR3 loop spans 12 amino acids. Germline V gene sequence: CDR1 MDHEN, CDR2 SYDVKM.

In this sample, this clonotype turned up a few times. The chain links TRBV11-2 to TRBJ2-5, with D maybe TRBD2 (5 bases). CDR3 length equals 15 residues. V gave up 1 base and J gave up 5 bases, with 14 bases separating them. Per the germline V gene, CDR1 is SGHAT and CDR2 is FQNNGV. The DNA of the CDR3 is TGTGCCAGCAGCTTAGTCTTTGGCGGGCAGGAGACCCAGTACTTC. Residues: CASSLVFGGQETQYF.

The V and J genes are TRBV11-2 and TRBJ1-1; unclear D gene. The CDR3 length is 13 residues. Germline CDR1 SGHAT, CDR2 FQNNGV. V was clipped by 7 bases and J by 1 base, with 10 bases between them. Here the CDR3 reads CASNILENTEAFF. As DNA, the CDR3 is TGTGCCAGCAACATACTTGAGAACACTGAAGCTTTCTTT.

Note on this clonotype: Relative to the germline gene, one junction end is altered; a read error may explain this. V is TRBV11-2 and J is TRBJ2-4; D is perhaps TRBD1 (5 bases). From germline, CDR1 is SGHAT and CDR2 FQNNGV. The CDR3 spans 17 residues. CDR3 nucleotide sequence: TGTGCCAGCGGCTTAAGGGGCGGTAGGGCGGCCAAAAACATTCAATACTTC. Amino acids: CASGLRGGRAAKNIQYF. The full variable domain, in which reference TRBV11-2 and TRBJ2-4 provide the parts outside the CDR3, is EAGVAQSPRYKIIEKRQSVAFWCNPISGHATLYWYQQILGQGPKLLIQFQNNGVVDDSQLPKDRFSAERLKGVDSTLKIQPAKLEDSAVYLCASGLRGGRAAKNIQYFGAGTRLSVL.

Notes on this clonotype: Sequence at one end of the junction differs from germline and may be a read error. The chain combines TRBV4-1 with TRBJ1-1; 7 bases are a match to TRBD1. From germline, CDR1 is MGHRA and CDR2 YSYEKL. The CDR3 is made up of 16 amino acids. This CDR3 is CACSQDRGRGGTEAFF. CDR3 nucleotides: TGCGCCTGCAGCCAAGATAGGGGCAGGGGGGGCACTGAAGCTTTCTTT.

The table lists this clonotype with a count of one. No conserved phenylalanine or tryptophan ends this CDR3, so it is likely a read error. The rearrangement links TRBV5-1 to TRBJ2-4; D unresolved. This CDR3 region has 16 residues. V shed 0 bases and J shed 6 bases, with 16 bases lying between them. Germline V gene sequence: CDR1 SGHRS, CDR2 YFSETQ. The CDR3 nucleotides read TGCGCCAGCAGCTTGGGTACAGTTGGGCTGGTAAACATTCAGTACGTC. Residues: CASSLGTVGLVNIQYV.

As for this clonotype: The junction differs from germline at one of its ends, possibly a read error. The genes are TRBV18 and TRBJ2-5; D gene unclear. The V gene's germline CDR1 is KGHSH and CDR2 LQKENI. The CDR3 consists of 13 residues. In DNA form, the CDR3 reads TGTACCAGCTCACCAAGGTCAGAAGATACCCAGTACTTC. Translating it yields CTSSPRSEDTQYF.

The chain employs TRBV11-1 and TRBJ2-1, with 8 bases lining up with TRBD1. CDR1 SGHAT and CDR2 FQDESV come from the germline V gene (reference sequence). The length of the CDR3 is 13 residues. CDR3 in DNA: TGTGTAAGCAGATACAGGGGGATTTATGAGCAGTTCTTC. Translating gives CVSRYRGIYEQFF.

This clonotype showed up many times. The chain employs TRBV10-3 and TRBJ2-3; D gene unclear. CDR3 size: 15 residues. Germline assignment: CDR1 ENHRY and CDR2 SYGVKD. Trimming shortened V by 6 bases and J by 3 bases, and 16 bases separated the two germline ends. The chain's CDR3 is CAISPFSGSTDTQYF. The DNA for the CDR3 is TGTGCCATCAGCCCCTTTTCTGGAAGTACAGATACGCAGTATTTT.